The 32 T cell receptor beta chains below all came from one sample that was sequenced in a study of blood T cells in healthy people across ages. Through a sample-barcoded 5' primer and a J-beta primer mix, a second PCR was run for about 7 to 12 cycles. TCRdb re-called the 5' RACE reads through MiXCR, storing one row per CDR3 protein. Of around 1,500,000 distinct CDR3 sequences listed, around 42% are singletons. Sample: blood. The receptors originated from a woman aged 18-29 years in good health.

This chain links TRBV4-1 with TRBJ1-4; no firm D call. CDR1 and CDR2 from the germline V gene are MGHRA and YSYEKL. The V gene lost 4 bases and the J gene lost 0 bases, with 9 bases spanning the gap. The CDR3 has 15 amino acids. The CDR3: CASSRTGTTNEKLFF. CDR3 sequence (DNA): TGCGCCAGCAGCCGTACCGGGACAACTAATGAAAAACTGTTTTTT.

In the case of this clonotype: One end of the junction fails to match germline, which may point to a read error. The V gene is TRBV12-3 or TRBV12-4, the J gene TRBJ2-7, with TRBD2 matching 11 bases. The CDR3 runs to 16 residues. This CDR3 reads CASSRVLAGEGETQHF. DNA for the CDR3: TGTGCCAGCAGTCGGGTACTAGCGGGGGAAGGGGAGACCCAGCACTTC.

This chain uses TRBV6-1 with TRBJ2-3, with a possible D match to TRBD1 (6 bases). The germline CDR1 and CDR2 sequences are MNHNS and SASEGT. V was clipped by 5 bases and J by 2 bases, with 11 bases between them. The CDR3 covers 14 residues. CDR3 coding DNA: TGTGCCAGCAGTCAGGGGTTCTACACAGATACGCAGTATTTT. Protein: CASSQGFYTDTQYF.

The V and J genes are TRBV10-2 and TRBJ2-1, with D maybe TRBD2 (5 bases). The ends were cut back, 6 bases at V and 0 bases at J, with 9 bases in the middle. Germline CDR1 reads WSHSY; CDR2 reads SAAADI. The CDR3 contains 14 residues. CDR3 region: CASRDSGSYNEQFF. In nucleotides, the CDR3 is TGCGCCAGCAGGGACTCCGGCTCCTACAATGAGCAGTTCTTC.

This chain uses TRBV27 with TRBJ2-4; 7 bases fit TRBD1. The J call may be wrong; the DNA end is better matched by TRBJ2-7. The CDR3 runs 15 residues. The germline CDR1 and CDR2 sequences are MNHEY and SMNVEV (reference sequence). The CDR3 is CASTERGRIHYEQYF. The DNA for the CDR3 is TGTGCCAGCACAGAAAGGGGGCGTATCCACTACGAGCAGTACTTC.

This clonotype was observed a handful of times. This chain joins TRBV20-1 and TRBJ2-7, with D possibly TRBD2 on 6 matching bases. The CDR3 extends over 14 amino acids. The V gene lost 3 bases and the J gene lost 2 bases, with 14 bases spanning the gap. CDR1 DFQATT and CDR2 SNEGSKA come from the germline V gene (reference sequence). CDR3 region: CSASGSGRPYEQYF. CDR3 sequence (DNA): TGCAGTGCTAGCGGTAGCGGAAGACCCTACGAGCAGTACTTC.

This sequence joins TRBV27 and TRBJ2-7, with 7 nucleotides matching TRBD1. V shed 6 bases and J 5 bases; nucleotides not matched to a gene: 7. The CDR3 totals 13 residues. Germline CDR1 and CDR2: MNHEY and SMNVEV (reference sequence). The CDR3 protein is CASRRQGLDEQYF. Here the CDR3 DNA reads TGTGCCAGCAGGAGACAGGGATTAGACGAGCAGTACTTC.

The DNA for the CDR3 is TGTGCCAGCAGTTACTACGGCCCGGACAATGAGCAGTTCTTC. Translation gives CASSYYGPDNEQFF. This chain uses TRBV6-5 with TRBJ2-1; D is unclear. The germline V and J ends were trimmed by 1 base and 5 bases, with 9 bases remaining between them. From germline, CDR1 is MNHEY and CDR2 SVGAGI. This CDR3 comprises 14 residues.

In DNA form, the CDR3 reads TGCGCCAGCTCCATGGCCCACACCGGGACAGAGGTGAGCAATCAGCCCCAGCATTTT. Translating it yields CASSMAHTGTEVSNQPQHF. The V gene is TRBV5-1, the J gene TRBJ1-5; 7 bases agree with TRBD1. There are 19 residues in the CDR3. The ends lost 7 bases at V and 1 base at J; junction bases unmatched: 20. Germline CDR1 and CDR2: SGHRS and YFSETQ.

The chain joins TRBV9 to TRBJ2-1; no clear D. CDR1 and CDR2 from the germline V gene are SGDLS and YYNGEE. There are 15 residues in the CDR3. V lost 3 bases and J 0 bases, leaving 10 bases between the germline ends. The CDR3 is CASSANDRSYNEQFF. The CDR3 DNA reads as TGTGCCAGCAGCGCTAACGACCGCTCCTACAATGAGCAGTTCTTC. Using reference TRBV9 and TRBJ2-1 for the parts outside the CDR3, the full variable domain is DSGVTQTPKHLITATGQRVTLRCSPRSGDLSVYWYQQSLDQGLQFLIQYYNGEERAKGNILERFSAQQFPDLHSELNLSSLELGDSALYFCASSANDRSYNEQFFGPGTRLTVL.

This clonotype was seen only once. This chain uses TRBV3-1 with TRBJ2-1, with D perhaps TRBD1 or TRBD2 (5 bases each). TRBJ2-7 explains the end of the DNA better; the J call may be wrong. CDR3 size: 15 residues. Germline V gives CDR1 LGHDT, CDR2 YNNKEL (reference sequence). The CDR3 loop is CASSHGTGTYNEQYF. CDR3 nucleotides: TGTGCCAGCAGCCATGGGACGGGAACCTACAATGAGCAGTACTTC.

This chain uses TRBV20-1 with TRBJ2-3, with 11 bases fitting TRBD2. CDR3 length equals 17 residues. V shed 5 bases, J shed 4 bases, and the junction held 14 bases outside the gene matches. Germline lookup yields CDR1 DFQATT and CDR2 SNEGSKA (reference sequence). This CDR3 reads CSARKGLAEPGADTQYF. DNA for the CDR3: TGCAGTGCTCGAAAGGGACTAGCGGAACCGGGGGCAGATACGCAGTATTTT.

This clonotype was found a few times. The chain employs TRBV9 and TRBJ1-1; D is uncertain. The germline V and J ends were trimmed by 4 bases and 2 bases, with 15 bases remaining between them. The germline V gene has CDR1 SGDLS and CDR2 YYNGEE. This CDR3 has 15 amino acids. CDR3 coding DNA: TGTGCCAGCAGCAAAGAGGTACAGATAAACACTGAAGCTTTCTTT. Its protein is CASSKEVQINTEAFF.

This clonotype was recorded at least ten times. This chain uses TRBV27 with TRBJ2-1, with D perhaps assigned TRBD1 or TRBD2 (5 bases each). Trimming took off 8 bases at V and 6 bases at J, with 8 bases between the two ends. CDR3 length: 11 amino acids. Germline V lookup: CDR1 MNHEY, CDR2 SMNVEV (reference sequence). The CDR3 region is CASRGFNEQFF. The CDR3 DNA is TGTGCCAGCCGGGGCTTCAATGAGCAGTTCTTC.

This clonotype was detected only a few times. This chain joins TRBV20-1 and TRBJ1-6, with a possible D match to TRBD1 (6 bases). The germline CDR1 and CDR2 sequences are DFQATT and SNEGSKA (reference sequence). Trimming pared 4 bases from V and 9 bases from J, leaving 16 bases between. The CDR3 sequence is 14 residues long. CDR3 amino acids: CSANDIGTTSPLHF. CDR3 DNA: TGCAGTGCTAACGACATCGGGACAACTTCACCCCTCCACTTT.

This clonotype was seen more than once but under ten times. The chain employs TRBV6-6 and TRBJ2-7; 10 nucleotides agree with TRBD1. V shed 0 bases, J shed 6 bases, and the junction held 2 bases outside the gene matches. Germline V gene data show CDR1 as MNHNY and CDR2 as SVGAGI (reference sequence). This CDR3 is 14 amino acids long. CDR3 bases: TGTGCCAGCAGTTACTCAGGGGACAGGGGCGAGCAGTACTTC. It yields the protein CASSYSGDRGEQYF.

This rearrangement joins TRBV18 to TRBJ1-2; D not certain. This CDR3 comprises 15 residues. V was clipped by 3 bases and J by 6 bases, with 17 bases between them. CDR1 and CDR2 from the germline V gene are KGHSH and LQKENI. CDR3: CASSPLSGSENGYTF. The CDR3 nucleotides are TGTGCCAGCTCACCCCTCTCCGGGTCGGAAAATGGCTACACCTTC. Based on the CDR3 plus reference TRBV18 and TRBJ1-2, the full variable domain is NAGVMQNPRHLVRRRGQEARLRCSPMKGHSHVYWYRQLPEEGLKFMVYLQKENIIDESGMPKERFSAEFPKEGPSILRIQQVVRGDSAAYFCASSPLSGSENGYTFGSGTRLTVV.

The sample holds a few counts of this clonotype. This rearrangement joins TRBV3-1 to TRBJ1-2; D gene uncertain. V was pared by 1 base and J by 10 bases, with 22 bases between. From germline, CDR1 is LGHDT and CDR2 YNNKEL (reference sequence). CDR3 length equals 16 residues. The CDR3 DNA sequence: TGTGCCAGCAGCCAAGTTGGCTCCCCTTCTTTCTTTGACTACACCTTC. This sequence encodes CASSQVGSPSFFDYTF.

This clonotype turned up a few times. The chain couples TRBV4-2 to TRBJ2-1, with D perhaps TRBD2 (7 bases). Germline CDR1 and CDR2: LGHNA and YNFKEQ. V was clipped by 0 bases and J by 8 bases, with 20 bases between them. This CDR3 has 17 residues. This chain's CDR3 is CASSQEGRGRESYEQFF. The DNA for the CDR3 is TGTGCCAGCAGCCAAGAAGGTCGGGGGCGGGAGTCATATGAGCAGTTCTTC.

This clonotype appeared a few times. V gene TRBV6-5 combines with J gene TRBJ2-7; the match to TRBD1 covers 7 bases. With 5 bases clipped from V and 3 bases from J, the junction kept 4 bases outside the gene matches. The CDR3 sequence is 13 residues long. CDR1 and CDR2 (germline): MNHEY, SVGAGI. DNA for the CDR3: TGTGCCAGCAGTATAGACAGGGACTACGAGCAGTACTTC. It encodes CASSIDRDYEQYF.

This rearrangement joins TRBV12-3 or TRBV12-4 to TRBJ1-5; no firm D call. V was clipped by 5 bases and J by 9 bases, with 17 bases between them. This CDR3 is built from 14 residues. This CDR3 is CASSPGPPNGPQHF. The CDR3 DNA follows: TGTGCCAGCAGTCCCGGGCCACCGAACGGGCCCCAGCATTTT.

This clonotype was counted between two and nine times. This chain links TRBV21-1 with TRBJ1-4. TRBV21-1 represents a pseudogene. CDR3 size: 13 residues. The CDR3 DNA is TGTGCCAGCAGGCTAGCGCCGGGGGAAAAACTGTTTTTT. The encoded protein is CASRLAPGEKLFF.

DNA for the CDR3: TGTGCCTGCGGCGGGGATTGGGAGACCCAGTACTTC. Translated: CACGGDWETQYF. The chain recombines TRBV30 with TRBJ2-5, with a tentative D call TRBD2 (6 bases). The germline gives CDR1 GTSNPN, CDR2 SVGIG (reference sequence). Trimming took 6 bases from V and 5 from J, leaving 13 bases between them. The CDR3 is 12 residues long.

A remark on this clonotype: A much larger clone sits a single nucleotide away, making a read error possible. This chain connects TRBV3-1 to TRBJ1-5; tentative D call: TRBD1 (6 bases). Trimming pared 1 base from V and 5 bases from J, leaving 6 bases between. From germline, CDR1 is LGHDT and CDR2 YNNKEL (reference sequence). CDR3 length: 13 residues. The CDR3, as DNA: TGTGCCAGCAGCCAAGGGGGGCATCAGCCCCAGCATTTT. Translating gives CASSQGGHQPQHF.

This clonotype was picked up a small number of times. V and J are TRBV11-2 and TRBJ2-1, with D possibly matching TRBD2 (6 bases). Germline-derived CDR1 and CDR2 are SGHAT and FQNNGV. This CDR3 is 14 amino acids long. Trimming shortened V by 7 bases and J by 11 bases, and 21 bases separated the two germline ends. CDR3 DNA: TGTGCCAGCACCAACCTGGAGGGCGGGGCAAAGCAGTTCTTC. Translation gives CASTNLEGGAKQFF.

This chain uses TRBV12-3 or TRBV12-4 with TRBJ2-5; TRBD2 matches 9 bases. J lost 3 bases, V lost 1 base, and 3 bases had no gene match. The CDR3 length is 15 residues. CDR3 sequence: CASSLESSGEETQYF. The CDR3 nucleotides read TGTGCCAGCAGTTTAGAGTCTAGCGGGGAAGAGACCCAGTACTTC.

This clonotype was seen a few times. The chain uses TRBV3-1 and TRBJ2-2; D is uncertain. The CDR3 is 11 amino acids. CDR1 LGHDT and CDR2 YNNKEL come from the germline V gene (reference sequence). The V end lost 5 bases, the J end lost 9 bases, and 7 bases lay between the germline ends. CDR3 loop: CASSFNRELFF. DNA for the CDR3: TGTGCCAGCAGCTTCAACCGGGAGCTGTTTTTT.

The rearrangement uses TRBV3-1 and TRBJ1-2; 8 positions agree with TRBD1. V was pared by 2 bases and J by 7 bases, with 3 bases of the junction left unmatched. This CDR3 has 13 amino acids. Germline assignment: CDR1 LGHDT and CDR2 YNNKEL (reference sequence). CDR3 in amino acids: CASSQLDRAGYTF. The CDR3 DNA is TGTGCCAGCAGCCAACTGGACAGGGCTGGCTACACCTTC.

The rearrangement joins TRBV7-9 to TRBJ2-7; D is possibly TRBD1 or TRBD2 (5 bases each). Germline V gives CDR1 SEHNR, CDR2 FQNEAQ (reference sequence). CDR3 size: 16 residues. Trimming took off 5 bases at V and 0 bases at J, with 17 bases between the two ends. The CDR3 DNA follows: TGTGCCAGCAGCGGACACCGGGACGTTCCCTCCTACGAGCAGTACTTC. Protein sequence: CASSGHRDVPSYEQYF.

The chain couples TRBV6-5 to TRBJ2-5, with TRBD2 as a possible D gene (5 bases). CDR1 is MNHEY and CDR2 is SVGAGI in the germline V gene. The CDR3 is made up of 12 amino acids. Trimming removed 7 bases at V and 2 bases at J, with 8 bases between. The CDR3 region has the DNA TGTGCCAGCACCACGGGACAAGAGACCCAGTACTTC. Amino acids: CASTTGQETQYF.

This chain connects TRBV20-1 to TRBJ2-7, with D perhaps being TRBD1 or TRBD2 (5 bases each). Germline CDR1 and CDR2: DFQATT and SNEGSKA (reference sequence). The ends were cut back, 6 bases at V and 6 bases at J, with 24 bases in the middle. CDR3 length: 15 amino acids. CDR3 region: CSARHTSGALGEQYF. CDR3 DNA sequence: TGCAGTGCGAGACACACGTCCGGGGCGCTGGGCGAGCAGTACTTC.

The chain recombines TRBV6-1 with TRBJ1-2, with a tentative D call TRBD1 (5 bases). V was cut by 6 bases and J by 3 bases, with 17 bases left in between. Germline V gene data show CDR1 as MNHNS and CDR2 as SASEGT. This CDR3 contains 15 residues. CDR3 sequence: CASRSGPLGDYGYTF. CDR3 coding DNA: TGTGCCAGCAGGTCGGGACCTCTAGGGGACTATGGCTACACCTTC.